This note documents a single T cell receptor (beta chain) sequence. Clones were read by immunoSEQ multiplex PCR, and TCRdb kept only the in-frame ones, dropping some. The sample consists of about 110,000 clones, roughly 90% of them appearing once. These data belong to a study of identifying expanded T cells in peripheral blood. Germline loops: CDR1 MNHEY, CDR2 SVGAGI. V lost 8 bases and J lost 6, with 17 bases in between. The CDR3 is 13 residues long. The TCR was taken from a person between 18 and 75 years old in good health. The chain recombines TRBV6-5 with TRBJ2-7; D ambiguous. Sequenced sample: blood. The CDR3 reads CASCIPRFSEQYF. The CDR3 bases are TGTGCCAGCTGCATTCCCCGGTTCAGCGAGCAGTACTTC.